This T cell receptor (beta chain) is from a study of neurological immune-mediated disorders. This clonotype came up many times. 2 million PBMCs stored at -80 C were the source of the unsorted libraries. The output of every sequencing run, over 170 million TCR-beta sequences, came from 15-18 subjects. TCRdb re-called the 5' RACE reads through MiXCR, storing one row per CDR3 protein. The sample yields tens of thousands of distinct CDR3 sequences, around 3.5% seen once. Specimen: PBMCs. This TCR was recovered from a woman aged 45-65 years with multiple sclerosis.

Here the CDR3 reads CASSPRWQETQYF. As DNA, the CDR3 is TGTGCCAGCAGTCCCCGCTGGCAAGAGACCCAGTACTTC. This chain links TRBV12-3 or TRBV12-4 with TRBJ2-5; no definite D call. The CDR3 consists of 13 residues. Trimming cost V 5 bases and J 2 bases, with 9 bases left between them.